Below are 27 T cell receptor beta chains sequenced from a single sample in a study of cytomegalovirus exposure and HLA in healthy donors. The PCR used 60 Vbeta and 13 Jbeta primers. Sequencing used immunoSEQ multiplex PCR; TCRdb keeps in-frame clones, though not all of them. The table shows 58,000 or so clones, with over 60% occurring only once. Sequencing used PBMCs. Receptors originate from a man aged 45-65 years in good health and CMV-seropositive.

This rearrangement joins TRBV18 to TRBJ2-2; 11 bases map to TRBD2. Trimming cost V 3 bases and J 2 bases; bases outside gene matches: 8. CDR1 is KGHSH, CDR2 LQKENI, per germline. The CDR3 consists of 18 residues. CDR3 bases: TGTGCCAGCTCACCCGCGGTAGCGGGAGGGATAAACACCGGGGAGCTGTTTTTT. It yields the protein CASSPAVAGGINTGELFF.

For this clone: At one end the junction does not follow the germline gene, possibly because of a read error. This chain links TRBV7-9 with TRBJ2-1; D gene uncertain. Germline V gives CDR1 SEHNR, CDR2 FQNEAQ (reference sequence). This CDR3 spans 12 amino acids. Here the CDR3 reads CSSSFDSERQFF. The CDR3 DNA follows: TGTTCCAGCAGCTTCGACTCAGAACGGCAGTTCTTC.

The chain combines TRBV6-1 with TRBJ1-5; TRBD1 might be the D (6 bases). V was clipped by 9 bases and J by 3 bases, with 12 bases between them. This CDR3 region has 13 residues. Germline CDR1 is MNHNS and CDR2 is SASEGT. The DNA for the CDR3 is TGTGCCAGTAGACAGGTCAACAATCAGCCCCAGCATTTT. It codes for CASRQVNNQPQHF.

The chain is built from TRBV6-1 and TRBJ1-5; D remains unclear. The CDR3 extends over 15 amino acids. Germline V gene data show CDR1 as MNHNS and CDR2 as SASEGT. The V end lost 1 base, the J end lost 1 base, and 8 bases lay between the germline ends. For the CDR3, the DNA is TGTGCCAGCAGTGAAGGGTCACAGAGCAATCAGCCCCAGCATTTT. Its translation: CASSEGSQSNQPQHF.

The chain employs TRBV19 and TRBJ2-5; 10 bases map to TRBD2. The CDR3 sequence is 12 residues long. The germline gives CDR1 LNHDA, CDR2 SQIVND (reference sequence). V lost 4 bases and J lost 11; bases outside the gene matches: 4. CDR3 nucleotides: TGTGCCAGTAGTAGTGGACTAGCGGTTCAGTACTTC. Translated, it gives CASSSGLAVQYF.

The chain combines TRBV6-6 with TRBJ2-7; 7 bases line up with TRBD1. The germline CDR1 and CDR2 sequences are MNHNY and SVGAGI (reference sequence). V lost 7 bases and J lost 6; bases outside the gene matches: 9. This CDR3 has 13 residues. The CDR3 DNA reads TGTGCCAGCACTAACAGGCCAGGGGGCGAGCAGTACTTC. This codes for CASTNRPGGEQYF.

This clone has more than one count but fewer than ten. This chain links TRBV27 with TRBJ2-2; D gene unclear. The CDR3 loop spans 16 amino acids. Germline CDR1 MNHEY, CDR2 SMNVEV (reference sequence). The V and J ends lost 4 bases and 1 base respectively, with 13 bases between them. The CDR3 loop is CASSWSPFLNTGELFF. Here the CDR3 DNA reads TGTGCCAGCAGTTGGAGTCCGTTTCTGAACACCGGGGAGCTGTTTTTT.

The chain joins TRBV28 to TRBJ2-2; D is ambiguous. Trimming pared 5 bases from V and 6 bases from J, leaving 13 bases between. The length of the CDR3 is 14 residues. The germline CDR1 and CDR2 sequences are MDHEN and SYDVKM. CDR3 protein: CASSPLSISGELFF. CDR3 bases: TGTGCCAGCAGTCCCCTGAGTATATCCGGGGAGCTGTTTTTT.

V and J are TRBV30 and TRBJ1-5; no clear D gene. Germline CDR1 and CDR2: GTSNPN and SVGIG (reference sequence). The CDR3 has 14 residues. The V and J ends lost 2 bases and 4 bases respectively, with 12 bases between them. Here the CDR3 reads CAWSPEGGNQPQHF. The CDR3 DNA follows: TGTGCCTGGAGTCCCGAGGGTGGGAATCAGCCCCAGCATTTT.

This chain links TRBV4-1 with TRBJ1-4; maybe TRBD1 (6 bases). This CDR3 region has 15 residues. Per the germline V gene, CDR1 is MGHRA and CDR2 is YSYEKL. The V and J ends lost 4 bases and 5 bases respectively, with 14 bases between them. CDR3 protein: CASSRPGHENEKLFF. As DNA, the CDR3 is TGCGCCAGCAGCCGACCGGGACACGAAAATGAAAAACTGTTTTTT.

V usage is TRBV6-1 and J usage is TRBJ2-3, with D unclear. V dropped 8 bases and J dropped 4 bases, with 19 bases sitting between them. The CDR3 runs to 15 residues. Germline V gene lookup returns CDR1 MNHNS and CDR2 SASEGT. CDR3 sequence (DNA): TGTGCCAGCTCCCCTGAACTTCGAGGTGCAGATACGCAGTATTTT. Translation: CASSPELRGADTQYF.

V is TRBV27 and J is TRBJ2-5; TRBD1 matches 8 bases. With 3 bases clipped from V and 1 base from J, the junction kept 7 bases outside the gene matches. There are 16 residues in the CDR3. Germline V gene data show CDR1 as MNHEY and CDR2 as SMNVEV (reference sequence). This CDR3 reads CASSLAAGGAQETQYF. CDR3 bases: TGTGCCAGCAGTTTGGCAGCAGGGGGCGCCCAAGAGACCCAGTACTTC.

The chain employs TRBV7-2 and TRBJ2-3; D possibly corresponds to TRBD1 (7 bases). The CDR3 covers 16 residues. Trimming pared 0 bases from V and 1 base from J, leaving 11 bases between. CDR1 and CDR2 (germline): SGHTA, FQGNSA. CDR3 in amino acids: CASSLAGGTGTDTQYF. The CDR3 region has the DNA TGTGCCAGCAGCTTAGCAGGGGGGACAGGCACAGATACGCAGTATTTT.

This chain connects TRBV5-4 to TRBJ2-7; no clear D. Germline-derived CDR1 and CDR2 are SGHNT and YYREEE (reference sequence). The V end lost 4 bases, the J end lost 4 bases, and 9 bases lay between the germline ends. The CDR3 is made up of 12 amino acids. As DNA, the CDR3 is TGTGCCAGCAGCAGAGAGAGGTACGAGCAGTACTTC. Protein product: CASSRERYEQYF.

This chain uses TRBV27 with TRBJ2-6, with D maybe TRBD1 (6 bases). The CDR3 runs to 16 residues. Per germline, CDR1 MNHEY and CDR2 SMNVEV (reference sequence). V was pared by 10 bases and J by 4 bases, with 20 bases between. The CDR3 protein is CATGAILSDGANVLTF. CDR3 in DNA: TGTGCCACAGGGGCCATCCTCTCAGACGGGGCCAACGTCCTGACTTTC.

The chain links TRBV11-3 to TRBJ2-7, with 8 nucleotides matching TRBD1. CDR1 is SGHNT and CDR2 is YENEEA in the germline V gene. This CDR3 has 17 amino acids. V lost 1 base to trimming and J lost 0 bases; unmatched junction nucleotides: 8. This CDR3 is CASSLGDNTGGSYEQYF. In nucleotides, the CDR3 is TGTGCCAGCAGCTTAGGAGACAATACAGGGGGCTCCTACGAGCAGTACTTC.

This clone was observed a single time. This chain links TRBV12-5 with TRBJ1-1, with TRBD1 matching over 9 bases. The CDR3 totals 20 residues. In germline, CDR1 is LGHNT, CDR2 FRNRAP. V trimming: 3 bases; J trimming: 0 bases; junction bases outside the gene matches: 17. CDR3 amino acids: CASGFPTSRQGGFMNTEAFF. In DNA, the CDR3 is TGTGCTAGTGGTTTCCCCACGAGTCGACAGGGGGGATTCATGAACACTGAAGCTTTCTTT.

The chain uses TRBV27 and TRBJ1-4; 9 positions agree with TRBD1. V lost 2 bases, J lost 8 bases, and 6 bases stayed unmatched. The CDR3 is 15 residues long. The germline V gene encodes CDR1 MNHEY and CDR2 SMNVEV (reference sequence). The CDR3 DNA follows: TGTGCCAGCAGTTTACTCCGGGACAGGGCGGAAAAACTGTTTTTT. Translating gives CASSLLRDRAEKLFF.

Turning to this clone: The missing conserved phenylalanine or tryptophan at the end of this CDR3 makes a read error likely. The V and J genes are TRBV5-1 and TRBJ1-2; D is ambiguous. Germline CDR1 is SGHRS and CDR2 is YFSETQ. The V end lost 8 bases, the J end lost 4 bases, and 18 bases lay between the germline ends. This CDR3 has 14 residues. The CDR3 DNA follows: TGCGCCAGTAAAGAAGGAGAGGGTGGCTATGGCTACACCGTC. Its protein product is CASKEGEGGYGYTV.

V is TRBV6-1 and J is TRBJ1-2; 7 nucleotides agree with TRBD1. The CDR3 is 13 amino acids. The V gene end was trimmed by 7 bases and the J gene end by 4 bases; junction bases not matched to a gene: 6. CDR1 and CDR2 (germline): MNHNS, SASEGT. The CDR3 spells CASKPTGAYGYTF. The CDR3 DNA is TGTGCCAGCAAACCCACAGGGGCCTATGGCTACACCTTC.

A remark on this clone: This CDR3 is also generated by other DNA sequences in the sample. The genes are TRBV6-1 and TRBJ1-2; 7 nucleotides align to TRBD1. CDR1 is MNHNS and CDR2 is SASEGT in the germline V gene. CDR3 length: 15 residues. The trim removed 3 bases at V and 6 bases at J, leaving 10 bases unmatched. The CDR3 loop is CASSEPLQGRDGYTF. For the CDR3, the DNA is TGTGCCAGCAGTGAGCCATTACAGGGGCGGGATGGCTACACCTTC.

CDR3 coding DNA: TGTGCCAGCAGCTTGGGGGGTCTAACTAGCGGGCAAGAGACCCAGTACTTC. Residues: CASSLGGLTSGQETQYF. The rearrangement links TRBV5-6 to TRBJ2-5; 9 bases agree with TRBD2. The germline CDR1 and CDR2 sequences are SGHDT and YYEEEE. The V gene end was trimmed by 0 bases and the J gene end by 2 bases; junction bases not matched to a gene: 8. The CDR3 extends over 17 amino acids.

This sequence joins TRBV29-1 and TRBJ2-4; D is perhaps TRBD1 (6 bases). Germline-derived CDR1 and CDR2 are SQVTM and ANQGSEA. The CDR3 covers 14 residues. V lost 7 bases and J lost 6, with 19 bases in between. CDR3 protein: CSAVPTGSRNIQYF. CDR3 DNA sequence: TGCAGCGCAGTCCCTACAGGGTCGAGAAACATTCAGTACTTC. The full variable domain, completed using reference TRBV29-1 and TRBJ2-4, is SAVISQKPSRDICQRGTSLTIQCQVDSQVTMMFWYRQQPGQSLTLIATANQGSEATYESGFVIDKFPISRPNLTFSTLTVSNMSPEDSSIYLCSAVPTGSRNIQYFGAGTRLSVL.

This rearrangement joins TRBV9 to TRBJ2-3; 7 nucleotides line up with TRBD1. Trimming took 1 base from V and 0 from J; bases not matched to a gene: 8. Germline lookup yields CDR1 SGDLS and CDR2 YYNGEE. The CDR3 sequence is 17 residues long. CDR3 loop: CASSVPRQGHSTDTQYF. The CDR3 DNA reads TGTGCCAGCAGCGTACCTAGACAGGGACATAGCACAGATACGCAGTATTTT.

The chain recombines TRBV4-3 with TRBJ2-3, with D perhaps TRBD2 (5 bases). The CDR3 contains 15 residues. V gave up 0 bases and J gave up 0 bases, with 7 bases separating them. Germline values: CDR1 LGHNA, CDR2 YSLEER. The CDR3 DNA follows: TGCGCCAGCAGCCAAGAGAGGGAAAGCACAGATACGCAGTATTTT. Translated: CASSQERESTDTQYF.

The chain combines TRBV14 with TRBJ2-5, with a tentative D call TRBD1 (6 bases). V lost 0 bases and J lost 7, with 12 bases in between. This CDR3 spans 14 amino acids. The V gene's germline CDR1 is SGHDN and CDR2 FVKESK. The CDR3 DNA reads as TGTGCCAGCAGCCAAGACCCGTTAGGGGGGACCCAGTACTTC. It is translated as CASSQDPLGGTQYF.

The V and J genes are TRBV19 and TRBJ1-2; TRBD1 matches 7 bases. The CDR3 is made up of 15 amino acids. CDR1 and CDR2 from the germline V gene are LNHDA and SQIVND (reference sequence). J lost 4 bases, V lost 5 bases, and 10 bases had no gene match. The CDR3 spells CASSPRDSNFYGYTF. CDR3 nucleotide sequence: TGTGCCAGTAGTCCGAGGGACAGCAACTTCTATGGCTACACCTTC. Full variable domain (rest looked up from reference TRBV19 and TRBJ1-2): DGGITQSPKYLFRKEGQNVTLSCEQNLNHDAMYWYRQDPGQGLRLIYYSQIVNDFQKGDIAEGYSVSREKKESFPLTVTSAQKNPTAFYLCASSPRDSNFYGYTFGSGTRLTVV.